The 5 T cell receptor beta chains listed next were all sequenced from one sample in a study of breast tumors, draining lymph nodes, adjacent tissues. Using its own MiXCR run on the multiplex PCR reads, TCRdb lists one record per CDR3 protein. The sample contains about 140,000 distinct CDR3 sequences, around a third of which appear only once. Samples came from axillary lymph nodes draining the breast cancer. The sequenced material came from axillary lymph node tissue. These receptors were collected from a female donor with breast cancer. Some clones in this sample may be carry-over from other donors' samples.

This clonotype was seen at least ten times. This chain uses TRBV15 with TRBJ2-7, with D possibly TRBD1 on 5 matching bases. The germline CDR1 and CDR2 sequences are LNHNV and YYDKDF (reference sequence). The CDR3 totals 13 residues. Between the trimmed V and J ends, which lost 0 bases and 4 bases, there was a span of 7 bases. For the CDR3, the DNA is TGTGCCACCAGCAGAGATGGGGCTTACGAGCAGTACGTC. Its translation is CATSRDGAYEQYV.

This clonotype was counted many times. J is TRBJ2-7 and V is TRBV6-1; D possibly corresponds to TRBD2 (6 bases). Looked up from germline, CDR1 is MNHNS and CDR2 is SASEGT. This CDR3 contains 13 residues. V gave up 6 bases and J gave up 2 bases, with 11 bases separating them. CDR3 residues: CASSRTGAYEQYF. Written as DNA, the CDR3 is TGTGCCAGCAGCCGAACGGGGGCCTACGAGCAGTACTTC.

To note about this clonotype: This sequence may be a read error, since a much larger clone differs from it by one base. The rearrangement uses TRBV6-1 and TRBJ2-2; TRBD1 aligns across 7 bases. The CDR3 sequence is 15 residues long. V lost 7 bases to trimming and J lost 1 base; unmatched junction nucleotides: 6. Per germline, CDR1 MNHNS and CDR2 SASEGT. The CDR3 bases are TGTGCCAGCAATCCCGGGACAGTGAACACCGGGGAGCTGTTTTTT. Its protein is CASNPGTVNTGELFF.

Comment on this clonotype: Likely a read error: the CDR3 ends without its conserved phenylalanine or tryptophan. CDR3 coding DNA: TGTGCCAGCAGCTTAGTCAGGGGCACGGGGAGTCGGCAAGAGACCCAGTACCTC. Protein product: CASSLVRGTGSRQETQYL. The V gene is TRBV7-6, the J gene TRBJ2-5, with a weak D call TRBD1 (6 bases). Germline-derived CDR1 and CDR2 are SGHVS and FNYEAQ. This CDR3 comprises 18 residues. Trimming stripped 1 base from V and 2 bases from J, with 20 bases between.

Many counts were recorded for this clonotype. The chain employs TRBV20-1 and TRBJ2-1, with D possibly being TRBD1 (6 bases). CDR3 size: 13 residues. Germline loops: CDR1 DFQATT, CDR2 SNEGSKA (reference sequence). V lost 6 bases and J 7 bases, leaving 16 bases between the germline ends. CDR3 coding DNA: TGCAGTGCCAGGGGCCCCCTAGGGAATGAGCAGTTCTTC. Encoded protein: CSARGPLGNEQFF.